The 27 T cell receptor beta chains presented below share a single source sample, sequenced in a study of graft-versus-host responses after intestinal transplantation. TCRdb's table, derived via immunoSEQ multiplex PCR, lists solely in-frame clones and lacks some. Of about 25,000 clones listed, approximately 96% are singletons. The sample was PBMCs, taken around 30 days after intestinal transplant. The receptors derive from a human patient who received an intestinal transplant, so some T cells may come from the graft donor.

The chain links TRBV29-1 to TRBJ2-7, with D unresolved. This CDR3 is built from 13 residues. The V end was cut by 7 bases, the J end by 2 bases, with 15 bases between. Germline loops: CDR1 SQVTM, CDR2 ANQGSEA. In DNA form, the CDR3 reads TGCAGCGCCGAGGACGGAGTAACCTACGAGCAGTACTTC. Translating gives CSAEDGVTYEQYF.

The V call is TRBV6-6, the J call TRBJ2-7; weak D call: TRBD1 (6 bases). Per germline, CDR1 MNHNY and CDR2 SVGAGI (reference sequence). Trimming cost V 8 bases and J 2 bases, with 22 bases left between them. CDR3 length: 16 residues. CDR3 amino acids: CASSTPLGHPTYEQYF. As DNA, the CDR3 is TGTGCCAGCTCAACCCCCTTGGGACACCCTACCTACGAGCAGTACTTC.

The chain joins TRBV6-6 to TRBJ2-7, with 12 bases identical to TRBD1. After removal of 6 bases from V and 3 bases from J, the junction contained 9 bases not matched to a gene. The CDR3 spans 16 residues. Germline V gene data show CDR1 as MNHNY and CDR2 as SVGAGI (reference sequence). The CDR3 DNA sequence: TGTGCCAGCAGCCGTACCGGGACAGGGGGCTTCTACGAGCAGTACTTC. This gives the protein CASSRTGTGGFYEQYF.

CDR3 nucleotide sequence: TGTGCCACCAGCAGCAGGGGCTATGCAACTAATGAAAAACTGTTTTTT. Its protein is CATSSRGYATNEKLFF. This chain uses TRBV15 with TRBJ1-4; TRBD1 might be the D (6 bases). The CDR3 loop spans 16 amino acids. The ends were cut back, 3 bases at V and 0 bases at J, with 11 bases in the middle. In germline, CDR1 is LNHNV, CDR2 YYDKDF (reference sequence).

There are a few counts of this clone. V is TRBV6-6 and J is TRBJ1-5; D remains ambiguous. Trimming cost V 0 bases and J 7 bases, with 16 bases left between them. This CDR3 has 16 amino acids. CDR1 and CDR2 from the germline V gene are MNHNY and SVGAGI (reference sequence). The CDR3 is CASSYSSPISMQPQHF. For the CDR3, the DNA is TGTGCCAGCAGTTACTCGTCCCCAATCTCGATGCAGCCCCAGCATTTT.

The chain joins TRBV4-1 to TRBJ2-7; D is possibly TRBD2 (6 bases). The CDR3 is 13 amino acids. CDR1 is MGHRA, CDR2 YSYEKL, per germline. Trimming shortened V by 1 base and J by 3 bases, and 7 bases separated the two germline ends. CDR3 in amino acids: CASSQGRDYEQYF. The CDR3 coding sequence is TGCGCCAGCAGCCAAGGGAGGGACTACGAGCAGTACTTC.

The V gene is TRBV25-1, the J gene TRBJ2-1, with TRBD2 matching over 10 bases. J was trimmed by 5 bases and V by 3 bases; bases with no gene match: 10. Germline CDR1 is MGHDK and CDR2 is SYGVNS. The CDR3 loop spans 17 amino acids. The CDR3 DNA reads as TGTGCCAGCAGTGACGGGGGGGGACTAGCGACAAACAATGAGCAGTTCTTC. Translation: CASSDGGGLATNNEQFF.

This clone is a singleton in its sample. The genes are TRBV6-5 and TRBJ1-1, with 7 bases aligning to TRBD1. After removal of 8 bases from V and 5 bases from J, the junction contained 5 bases not matched to a gene. Germline V CDR1 and CDR2: MNHEY, SVGAGI. This CDR3 region has 12 residues. DNA of the CDR3: TGTGCCAGCCTTAGGGGGCGGACTGAAGCTTTCTTT. It specifies CASLRGRTEAFF.

V is TRBV21-1 and J is TRBJ1-2; the table names TRBD1, a call not compared with the DNA. TRBV21-1 corresponds to a pseudogene. This CDR3 is 15 amino acids long. CDR3 amino acids: CASSKAGAANYGYTF. CDR3 nucleotides: TGTGCCAGCAGCAAAGCGGGGGCAGCTAACTATGGCTACACCTTC.

The chain uses TRBV10-1 and TRBJ1-1; D gene ambiguous. This CDR3 spans 14 amino acids. The V and J ends lost 3 bases and 2 bases respectively, with 10 bases between them. From germline, CDR1 is WNHNN and CDR2 SYGVQD (reference sequence). This CDR3 reads CASSDRGPNTEAFF. The CDR3 DNA reads as TGCGCCAGCAGTGATAGAGGTCCCAACACTGAAGCTTTCTTT.

The chain combines TRBV6-1 with TRBJ1-1, with no clear D. Germline lookup yields CDR1 MNHNS and CDR2 SASEGT. The CDR3 spans 11 residues. V lost 4 bases and J lost 4, with 4 bases in between. CDR3 bases: TGTGCCAGCAGTGGCGGCACTGAAGCTTTCTTT. It is translated as CASSGGTEAFF.

CDR3 sequence reads: CASSLGGPQPLNTEAFF. Written as DNA, the CDR3 is TGTGCCAGTAGCCTTGGGGGCCCTCAACCTTTGAACACTGAAGCTTTCTTT. The rearrangement uses TRBV19 and TRBJ1-1; possible D gene TRBD1, 6 bases. This CDR3 is 17 amino acids long. V gave up 6 bases and J gave up 0 bases, with 20 bases separating them. Germline V lookup: CDR1 LNHDA, CDR2 SQIVND (reference sequence).

V is TRBV28 and J is TRBJ2-5, with 7 bases fitting TRBD1. V lost 6 bases and J lost 5; bases outside the gene matches: 9. Germline V gene sequence: CDR1 MDHEN, CDR2 SYDVKM. This CDR3 comprises 14 residues. CDR3 sequence (DNA): TGTGCCAGCAGGAACCCGACAGGGCAGGAGACCCAGTACTTC. This translates into CASRNPTGQETQYF. Looking up the rest from reference TRBV28 and TRBJ2-5 gives the full variable domain: DVKVTQSSRYLVKRTGEKVFLECVQDMDHENMFWYRQDPGLGLRLIYFSYDVKMKEKGDIPEGYSVSREKKERFSLILESASTNQTSMYLCASRNPTGQETQYFGPGTRLLVL.

As regards this clone: The junction departs from the called germline gene at one end, perhaps through a read error. Other nucleotide sequences in the sample specify the same CDR3. The V call is TRBV5-6, the J call TRBJ1-5; D is ambiguous. The CDR3 consists of 14 residues. Germline assignment: CDR1 SGHDT and CDR2 YYEEEE. CDR3 in amino acids: CASSLEVGNQPQHF. CDR3 DNA: TGCGCCAGCAGCTTGGAAGTAGGAAATCAGCCCCAGCATTTT.

The chain has TRBV7-8 and TRBJ2-2; TRBD2 aligns across 8 bases. J was trimmed by 7 bases and V by 6 bases; bases with no gene match: 10. Germline V gene data show CDR1 as SGHVS and CDR2 as FQNEAQ. This CDR3 is 15 amino acids long. CDR3 loop: CASSPRGGGDGELFF. The CDR3 coding sequence is TGTGCCAGCAGTCCCCGGGGGGGAGGGGACGGGGAGCTGTTTTTT.

V gene TRBV19 combines with J gene TRBJ1-2; possible D gene TRBD1, 5 bases. Between the trimmed V and J ends, which lost 5 bases and 0 bases, there was a span of 13 bases. CDR1 and CDR2 from the germline V gene are LNHDA and SQIVND (reference sequence). This CDR3 contains 15 residues. The CDR3 sequence is CASSPGPGPNYGYTF. CDR3 DNA sequence: TGTGCCAGTAGTCCTGGCCCGGGACCTAACTATGGCTACACCTTC.

The chain combines TRBV5-4 with TRBJ2-7; 9 bases match TRBD1. Germline V gives CDR1 SGHNT, CDR2 YYREEE (reference sequence). The CDR3 totals 14 residues. V was clipped by 4 bases and J by 5 bases; unmatched bases: 7. CDR3 nucleotides: TGTGCCAGCAGCCCAGGGGACAGGGTCCACGAGCAGTACTTC. Translating it yields CASSPGDRVHEQYF.

The genes are TRBV5-1 and TRBJ1-1, with D unclear. V was clipped by 4 bases and J by 4 bases, with 8 bases between them. Germline assignment: CDR1 SGHRS and CDR2 YFSETQ. This CDR3 comprises 12 residues. The chain's CDR3 is CASSASGTEAFF. Here the CDR3 DNA reads TGCGCCAGCAGCGCCTCGGGCACTGAAGCTTTCTTT. The whole variable domain, remainder taken from reference TRBV5-1 and TRBJ1-1, is KAGVTQTPRYLIKTRGQQVTLSCSPISGHRSVSWYQQTPGQGLQFLFEYFSETQRNKGNFPGRFSGRQFSNSRSEMNVSTLELGDSALYLCASSASGTEAFFGQGTRLTVV.

The rearrangement links TRBV6-1 to TRBJ1-1, with TRBD1 as a possible D gene (5 bases). The ends were cut back, 6 bases at V and 4 bases at J, with 12 bases in the middle. Germline CDR1 MNHNS, CDR2 SASEGT. This CDR3 contains 13 residues. DNA of the CDR3: TGTGCCAGCAGGGCAGGGCGGGCCACTGAAGCTTTCTTT. Protein sequence: CASRAGRATEAFF.

The chain has TRBV28 and TRBJ1-3; D is possibly TRBD1 (5 bases). CDR1 and CDR2 (germline): MDHEN, SYDVKM. This CDR3 comprises 12 residues. Trimming cost V 6 bases and J 14 bases, with 17 bases left between them. Written as DNA, the CDR3 is TGTGCCAGCAGGCTAGAGAGCCAGGGCCTATATTTT. As protein: CASRLESQGLYF.

The gene calls are TRBV11-2 and TRBJ1-4; no firm D call. Between the trimmed V and J ends, which lost 2 bases and 8 bases, there was a span of 18 bases. Germline CDR1 SGHAT, CDR2 FQNNGV. CDR3 length equals 16 residues. CDR3 protein: CASSLNSRGLGEKLFF. Written as DNA, the CDR3 is TGTGCCAGCAGCTTAAATTCACGGGGTTTAGGGGAAAAACTGTTTTTT.

Here the CDR3 reads CASSSWGRGNTIYF. CDR3 bases: TGTGCCAGCAGCTCCTGGGGGCGCGGAAACACCATATATTTT. This chain joins TRBV7-2 and TRBJ1-3; D is perhaps TRBD1 (6 bases). The germline V and J ends were trimmed by 4 bases and 4 bases, with 11 bases remaining between them. This CDR3 is 14 amino acids long. Germline V gene sequence: CDR1 SGHTA, CDR2 FQGNSA.

The V and J genes are TRBV6-1 and TRBJ1-1, with 9 nucleotides matching TRBD1. This CDR3 has 14 residues. V was clipped by 6 bases and J by 5 bases; unmatched bases: 7. The germline V gene encodes CDR1 MNHNS and CDR2 SASEGT. The CDR3 nucleotides are TGTGCCAGCAGGGTGGGACAGGGACGGACTGAAGCTTTCTTT. It codes for CASRVGQGRTEAFF.

The chain recombines TRBV6-5 with TRBJ1-1, with TRBD1 as a possible D gene (5 bases). The length of the CDR3 is 14 residues. V lost 2 bases, J lost 6 bases, and 13 bases lay in between. CDR1 and CDR2 (germline): MNHEY, SVGAGI. The CDR3, as DNA: TGTGCCAGCAGTTACCGTGGGGCCCTATCTGAAGCTTTCTTT. It codes for CASSYRGALSEAFF.

A word on this clone: Sequence at one end of the junction differs from germline and may be a read error. The sample has other DNA sequences that encode this CDR3 too. The chain is built from TRBV27 and TRBJ2-6; the D gene is possibly TRBD1 (5 bases). The germline V gene has CDR1 MNHEY and CDR2 SMNVEV (reference sequence). This CDR3 contains 13 residues. The CDR3 DNA is TGTGCCAGCAGTTTTTCTGGGGCCAACGTCCTGACCTTC. Translated: CASSFSGANVLTF.

This clone was seen a single time. The chain combines TRBV2 with TRBJ2-7; a possible D gene is TRBD1 (6 bases). Germline V gene data show CDR1 as SNHLY and CDR2 as FYNNEI. The CDR3 extends over 13 amino acids. The ends were cut back, 3 bases at V and 5 bases at J, with 11 bases in the middle. The CDR3 DNA reads TGTGCCAGCAGTGAGGGGACAAGAAACGAGCAGTACTTC. It translates to CASSEGTRNEQYF.

The chain carries TRBV5-1 and TRBJ1-2; TRBD1 aligns across 7 bases. CDR1 and CDR2 from the germline V gene are SGHRS and YFSETQ. Trimming took 4 bases from V and 8 from J; bases not matched to a gene: 8. The CDR3 runs 13 residues. CDR3 nucleotides: TGCGCCAGCAGCGTGACAGGGTCCACGGGCTACACCTTC. The encoded protein is CASSVTGSTGYTF.